The rows below give T cell receptor beta chains drawn from one sample of a study of T cells in Graves' hyperthyroidism and ophthalmopathy. TCRdb re-called the multiplex PCR reads through MiXCR, storing one row per CDR3 protein. Among more than 550,000 distinct CDR3 sequences listed, just under 45% were seen once. The sample taken for sequencing was peripheral blood or thyroid tissue (not recorded which). Receptors were obtained from an adult man with Graves' disease, either hyperthyroidism or ophthalmopathy (not recorded which). Both conserved end residues are part of each CDR3. The order of the fields is V gene, D gene, clone size, J gene, CDR3 DNA, CDR3 protein. The D gene is left open where the match is weak. Clone size is shown for a subset of rows, as once, few, many or a class of expanded clone.

v_call: TRBV20-1; d_call: NA; clone_size: many; j_call: TRBJ1-6; cdr3_nt: TGCAGTGCTAGAAGCCAGGACAATTCACCCCTCCACTTT; cdr3_aa: CSARSQDNSPLHF
v_call: TRBV29-1; d_call: TRBD2; clone_size: many; j_call: TRBJ2-7; cdr3_nt: TGCAGCGTGCAGCGGGAGACCAACTACGAGCAGTACTTC; cdr3_aa: CSVQRETNYEQYF
v_call: TRBV20-1; d_call: TRBD2; clone_size: NA; j_call: TRBJ2-7; cdr3_nt: TGCAGTGCCCTGGAGACTAGCGGGAGCTGGGGCGAGCAGTACTTC; cdr3_aa: CSALETSGSWGEQYF
v_call: TRBV2; d_call: NA; clone_size: NA; j_call: TRBJ2-2; cdr3_nt: TGCGCCAGCACACCTCACACAGGGACCGGGGAGCTGTTTTTT; cdr3_aa: CASTPHTGTGELFF
v_call: TRBV24-1; d_call: NA; clone_size: many; j_call: TRBJ1-2; cdr3_nt: TGTGCCACCAGTGATGGAGGACCCTATGGCTACACCTTC; cdr3_aa: CATSDGGPYGYTF
v_call: TRBV2; d_call: NA; clone_size: NA; j_call: TRBJ1-6; cdr3_nt: TGTGCCAGCACTCAGGGATACTTTAATTCACCCCTCCACTTT; cdr3_aa: CASTQGYFNSPLHF
v_call: TRBV5-1; d_call: NA; clone_size: NA; j_call: TRBJ1-6; cdr3_nt: TGCGCCAGCAGCTCCGGGGGGCCTATGGATTCACCCCTCCACTTT; cdr3_aa: CASSSGGPMDSPLHF
v_call: TRBV5-1; d_call: TRBD1; clone_size: NA; j_call: TRBJ2-7; cdr3_nt: TGCGCCAGCAGCATGACCGGGACAGGGGTCACGTACGAGCAGTACTTC; cdr3_aa: CASSMTGTGVTYEQYF
v_call: TRBV9; d_call: TRBD1; clone_size: NA; j_call: TRBJ1-2; cdr3_nt: TGTGCCAGCAGCCCACCGGGACAGGGGGGTGGAGGCTACACCTTC; cdr3_aa: CASSPPGQGGGGYTF
v_call: TRBV6-5; d_call: NA; clone_size: few; j_call: TRBJ1-2; cdr3_nt: TGTGCCAGCAGTTACTCGCAGGGTTTGGATGGCTACACCTTC; cdr3_aa: CASSYSQGLDGYTF
v_call: TRBV7-2; d_call: NA; clone_size: many; j_call: TRBJ1-5; cdr3_nt: TGTGCCAGCAGCGGGGGTATGTGGGGAGATCAGCCCCAGCATTTT; cdr3_aa: CASSGGMWGDQPQHF
v_call: TRBV24-1; d_call: NA; clone_size: once; j_call: TRBJ1-6; cdr3_nt: TGTGCCACCCGGACTTATAATTCACCCCTCCACTTT; cdr3_aa: CATRTYNSPLHF
v_call: TRBV29-1; d_call: TRBD1; clone_size: many; j_call: TRBJ2-7; cdr3_nt: TGCAGCGTTGAATTGGACAGGTCCTACGAGCAGTACTTC; cdr3_aa: CSVELDRSYEQYF
v_call: TRBV20-1; d_call: TRBD2; clone_size: few; j_call: TRBJ2-5; cdr3_nt: TGCAGTGCTAAGACTAGCGGGGGGTACCAAGAGACCCAGTACTTC; cdr3_aa: CSAKTSGGYQETQYF
v_call: TRBV7-8; d_call: NA; clone_size: many; j_call: TRBJ1-2; cdr3_nt: TGTGCCAGCAGCCTTAGCGGGGGGGCGCAAGGCTATGGCTACACCTTC; cdr3_aa: CASSLSGGAQGYGYTF
v_call: TRBV2; d_call: NA; clone_size: many; j_call: TRBJ2-7; cdr3_nt: TGTGCCAGCAGTGATTGGGAAGAGCAGTACTTC; cdr3_aa: CASSDWEEQYF
v_call: TRBV10-3; d_call: NA; clone_size: many; j_call: TRBJ2-6; cdr3_nt: TGTGCCAGCAGGGAACATGGGGCCAACGTCCTGACTTTC; cdr3_aa: CASREHGANVLTF
v_call: TRBV7-8; d_call: TRBD1; clone_size: many; j_call: TRBJ1-1; cdr3_nt: TGTGCCAGCAGCTTATGGACAGGGTCGAACACTGAAGCTTTCTTT; cdr3_aa: CASSLWTGSNTEAFF
v_call: TRBV2; d_call: TRBD2; clone_size: many; j_call: TRBJ2-2; cdr3_nt: TGTGCCAGCAGTCACGATAGACTAGCGGGACGAACCGGGGAGCTGTTTTTT; cdr3_aa: CASSHDRLAGRTGELFF
v_call: TRBV13; d_call: NA; clone_size: many; j_call: TRBJ2-5; cdr3_nt: TGTGCCAGCAGTTGGTCACAAGAGACCCAGTACTTC; cdr3_aa: CASSWSQETQYF
v_call: TRBV20-1; d_call: TRBD1; clone_size: NA; j_call: TRBJ1-6; cdr3_nt: TGCAGTGCCCCGGACAGGGCCCACTCCTCGGGCCCCCTCCACTTT; cdr3_aa: CSAPDRAHSSGPLHF
v_call: TRBV12-3/TRBV12-4; d_call: NA; clone_size: NA; j_call: TRBJ2-7; cdr3_nt: TGTGCCAGCAGTTTTTTGGGGCTTGAGCAGTACTTC; cdr3_aa: CASSFLGLEQYF
v_call: TRBV15; d_call: NA; clone_size: NA; j_call: TRBJ1-2; cdr3_nt: TGTGCCACCAGCAGAGATCTAGCTGGCTACACCTTC; cdr3_aa: CATSRDLAGYTF
v_call: TRBV7-8; d_call: TRBD1; clone_size: many; j_call: TRBJ1-5; cdr3_nt: TGTGCCAGCAGCCTCAAACCACAGGGGGCGGATCAGCCCCAGCATTTT; cdr3_aa: CASSLKPQGADQPQHF
v_call: TRBV5-1; d_call: NA; clone_size: few; j_call: TRBJ1-1; cdr3_nt: TGCGCCAGCAGCTTGGATGGATACTCGAACACTGAAGCTTTCTTT; cdr3_aa: CASSLDGYSNTEAFF